These T cell receptor beta chains were read from a single sample in a study of blood T cell repertoires in COVID-19. The data were produced by immunoSEQ multiplex PCR, yet TCRdb's version contains in-frame clones alone and is incomplete. The repertoire holds some 300,000 clones, with about 87% as singletons. Sequenced material: peripheral blood. These receptors were taken from a woman aged 25 to 39 who had recovered from COVID-19. The CDR3 runs from the conserved cysteine through the conserved F or W. The order of the fields is CDR3 length, V gene, J gene, CDR3 protein.

17	TRBV18	TRBJ1-4	CASSLSYRGATNEKLFF
14	TRBV27	TRBJ2-7	CASSPGQGLYEQYF
14	TRBV5-4	TRBJ1-4	CASSLDRGREKLFF
15	TRBV7-3	TRBJ1-2	CASSPQPGQRYGYTF
14	TRBV19	TRBJ1-5	CASSIPSGNQPQHF
14	TRBV6-5	TRBJ1-1	CASRPDRARTEAFF
12	TRBV7-9	TRBJ1-1	CASSLPRGSAFF
14	TRBV7-9	TRBJ1-1	CASSPPGTGTEAFF
13	TRBV28	TRBJ2-4	CASTGTSGNIQYF
16	TRBV6-2/TRBV6-3	TRBJ2-5	CASSPTPGAGGETQYF
17	TRBV6-6	TRBJ2-4	CASSPRWSGGLKNIQYF
12	TRBV2	TRBJ2-3	CASGVSGDTQYF
14	TRBV7-2	TRBJ1-1	CASSSTGGDTEAFF
14	TRBV19	TRBJ2-1	CASSMRGTEDEQFF
17	TRBV6-2/TRBV6-3	TRBJ2-7	CASSYSISGGASYEQYF
14	TRBV5-1	TRBJ2-2	CASSLTTWTGELFF
15	TRBV28	TRBJ1-1	CASSLNVAVNTEAFF
13	TRBV7-3	TRBJ1-1	CASRVTPYTEAFF
15	TRBV11-2	TRBJ2-2	CASSPGTASTGELFF
15	TRBV19	TRBJ1-5	CASSMVKQGHQPQHF
15	TRBV7-3	TRBJ2-7	CASSPSTGLAGEQYF
13	TRBV28	TRBJ2-7	CASSSPGPGEQYF
14	TRBV4-1	TRBJ2-5	CASSQVPAGGTQYF
15	TRBV11-3	TRBJ2-3	CASSLGGGLPDTQYF
14	TRBV11-2	TRBJ1-5	CASSQNTGNQPQHF
16	TRBV11-1	TRBJ2-2	CASSGAQRGGRGELFF
19	TRBV19	TRBJ1-6	CASSPTIRGGDYRNSPLHF
13	TRBV5-4	TRBJ1-2	CASSSQGARGYTF
11	TRBV12-3/TRBV12-4	TRBJ1-2	CASSFLSGYTF
14	TRBV5-4	TRBJ2-7	CASSSLGTYYEQYF
13	TRBV5-8	TRBJ2-6	CAPFFSGANVLTF
14	TRBV29-1	TRBJ1-1	CSVGATYLNTEAFF
17	TRBV5-4	TRBJ1-2	CASSRFGGSETNYGYTF
13	TRBV4-1	TRBJ1-6	CASSQDGSSPLHF
13	TRBV18	TRBJ2-7	CASSRRGIDEQYF
14	TRBV24-1	TRBJ2-2	CATRDRWDTGELFF
13	TRBV19	TRBJ2-5	CASSTDYQETQYF
16	TRBV9	TRBJ2-5	CASSPSGGGGGETQYF
12	TRBV28	TRBJ1-2	CASTTARRGYTF
16	TRBV4-1	TRBJ2-2	CASSQDTTGWLGELFF
16	TRBV28	TRBJ2-3	CASSLFSSGATDTQYF
12	TRBV12-3/TRBV12-4	TRBJ1-1	CASSTRGTEAFF
18	TRBV18	TRBJ2-3	CASSPLTSGGAGTDTQYF